One T cell receptor (beta chain) is described in this entry. Its specificity is unknown. A junction boundary mismatches the germline segment, possibly from a read error. The sample originates from a study of identical twins. Germline V gene data show CDR1 as DFQATT and CDR2 as SNEGSKA (reference sequence). The CDR3 consists of 16 residues. Study-wide results and limits: Surplus twin overlap in beta out-of-frame sequences was less pronounced.

Each CDR3 protein is one row after TCRdb ran MiXCR on the 5' RACE reads. The data contain about 690,000 distinct CDR3 sequences, roughly 6.2% of them singletons. The chain combines TRBV20-1 with TRBJ2-5; D gene ambiguous. The sample comprised naive T cells sorted from blood. The receptor's source is a man aged 18-30 years in good health. The CDR3 protein is CSARVLGQVLQVTQYF. CDR3 in DNA: TGCAGTGCTAGAGTACTCGGGCAGGTCCTTCAAGTGACCCAGTACTTC.